This passage covers 10 T cell receptor beta chains from one sample sequenced in a study of T cell repertoires in cytomegalovirus infection. MiXCR, run by TCRdb on the reads, gives a single entry per CDR3 protein. Seen here are hundreds of thousands of distinct CDR3 sequences, over 20% observed once, and the top ten hold roughly 20%. Sequenced input: CD8+ T cells from PBMCs. The receptors were gathered from a human donor in good health (CMV status not recorded). Some clones in this sample may be carry-over from other donors' samples.

The rearrangement uses TRBV10-3 and TRBJ2-7, with 9 bases fitting TRBD1. The germline CDR1 and CDR2 sequences are ENHRY and SYGVKD. This CDR3 is built from 13 residues. Trimming at V came to 5 bases and at J to 6 bases, leaving 5 bases not matched to a gene. The CDR3 region has the DNA TGTGCCATCAGTTTACCGGGACAGGGCGAGCAGTACTTC. This gives the protein CAISLPGQGEQYF.

This clonotype was observed a few times. The chain employs TRBV29-1 and TRBJ2-7; 8 bases are shared with TRBD1. Germline V gene data show CDR1 as SQVTM and CDR2 as ANQGSEA. This CDR3 spans 16 amino acids. V lost 3 bases and J lost 3; bases outside the gene matches: 13. The CDR3 nucleotides read TGCAGCGTTGAGGAGGGACAGGAGCTAGAAAACTACGAGCAGTACTTC. As protein: CSVEEGQELENYEQYF.

The chain combines TRBV6-5 with TRBJ2-5; 7 nucleotides match TRBD1. With V trimmed by 2 bases and J by 4 bases, 13 bases remained unmatched. The CDR3 contains 17 residues. CDR1 is MNHEY, CDR2 SVGAGI, per germline. In DNA form, the CDR3 reads TGTGCCAGCAGTTACAGGGGGCGTTCGCCCCTCGGAGAGACCCAGTACTTC. Translation: CASSYRGRSPLGETQYF.

This clonotype was picked up a small number of times. The chain combines TRBV7-9 with TRBJ2-7; 7 bases are shared with TRBD2. The V gene's germline CDR1 is SEHNR and CDR2 FQNEAQ (reference sequence). The CDR3 length is 14 residues. V lost 5 bases to trimming and J lost 3 bases; unmatched junction nucleotides: 7. The DNA of the CDR3 is TGTGCCAGCAGCCCGATTCGCGGGGGCTACGAGCAGTACTTC. This translates into CASSPIRGGYEQYF.

The chain joins TRBV28 to TRBJ2-7; no reliable D call. This CDR3 spans 12 amino acids. Looked up from germline, CDR1 is MDHEN and CDR2 is SYDVKM. Trimming shortened V by 4 bases and J by 7 bases, and 11 bases separated the two germline ends. The CDR3 loop reads CASSSDPAEQYF. Here the CDR3 DNA reads TGTGCCAGCAGTTCTGACCCGGCAGAGCAGTACTTC.

This clonotype has at least ten counts. The genes are TRBV7-9 and TRBJ2-5; unclear D gene. The CDR3 length is 13 residues. Germline CDR1 and CDR2: SEHNR and FQNEAQ (reference sequence). Trimming shortened V by 1 base and J by 2 bases, and 5 bases separated the two germline ends. This chain's CDR3 is CASSLVGQETQYF. The DNA of the CDR3 is TGTGCCAGCAGCTTAGTGGGTCAAGAGACCCAGTACTTC.

This chain uses TRBV20-1 with TRBJ2-5; TRBD1 matches at 9 bases. The CDR3 consists of 14 residues. Per the germline V gene, CDR1 is DFQATT and CDR2 is SNEGSKA (reference sequence). V shed 3 bases and J 3 bases; nucleotides not matched to a gene: 5. The chain's CDR3 is CSASKGTGKETQYF. The CDR3 nucleotides are TGCAGTGCTAGCAAGGGGACAGGGAAAGAGACCCAGTACTTC.

A few counts support this clonotype. CDR3 in amino acids: CASNQGGLEAFF. Here the CDR3 DNA reads TGTGCCAGCAACCAGGGGGGGCTGGAAGCTTTCTTT. This chain links TRBV7-4 with TRBJ1-1, with 7 positions matching TRBD1. Looked up from germline, CDR1 is SGHVT and CDR2 is SQSDAQ. Unmatched junction bases numbered 7, after V lost 7 bases and J lost 8 bases. The CDR3 is made up of 12 amino acids.

The sample holds many counts of this clonotype. CDR3 DNA sequence: TGTGCCAGCAGCTTATCGGGGTCAACCCTATATGGCTACACCTTC. Amino acid sequence: CASSLSGSTLYGYTF. The chain combines TRBV7-3 with TRBJ1-2; D uncertain. The CDR3 contains 15 residues. The V end was cut by 2 bases, the J end by 5 bases, with 15 bases between. The V gene's germline CDR1 is SGHTA and CDR2 FQGTGA.

This clonotype was detected a few times. The chain joins TRBV28 to TRBJ2-1; D gene uncertain. Germline CDR1 MDHEN, CDR2 SYDVKM. The CDR3 sequence is 15 residues long. V was pared by 4 bases and J by 0 bases, with 10 bases between. In nucleotides, the CDR3 is TGTGCCAGCAGTTCCCGACCATCCTCCTACAATGAGCAGTTCTTC. This encodes CASSSRPSSYNEQFF.